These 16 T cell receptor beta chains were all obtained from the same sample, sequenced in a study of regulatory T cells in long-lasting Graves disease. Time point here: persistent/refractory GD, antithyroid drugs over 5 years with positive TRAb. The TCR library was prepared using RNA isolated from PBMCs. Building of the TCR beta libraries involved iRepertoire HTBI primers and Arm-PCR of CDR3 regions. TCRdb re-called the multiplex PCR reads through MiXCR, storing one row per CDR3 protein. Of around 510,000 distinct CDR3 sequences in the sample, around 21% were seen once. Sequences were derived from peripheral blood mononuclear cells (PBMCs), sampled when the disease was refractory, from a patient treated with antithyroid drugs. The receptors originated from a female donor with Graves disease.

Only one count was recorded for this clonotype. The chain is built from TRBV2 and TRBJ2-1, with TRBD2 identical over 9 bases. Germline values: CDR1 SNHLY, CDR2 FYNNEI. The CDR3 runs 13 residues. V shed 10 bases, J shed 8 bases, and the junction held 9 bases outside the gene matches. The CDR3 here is CATLSAGGDEQFF. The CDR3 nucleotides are TGTGCCACCCTCTCGGCGGGAGGGGATGAGCAGTTCTTC.

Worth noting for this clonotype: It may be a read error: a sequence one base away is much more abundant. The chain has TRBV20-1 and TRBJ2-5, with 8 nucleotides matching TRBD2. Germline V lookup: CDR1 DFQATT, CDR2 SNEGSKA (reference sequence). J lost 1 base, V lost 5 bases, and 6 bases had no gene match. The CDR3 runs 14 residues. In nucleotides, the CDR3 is TGCAGTGCTGGAAGACTAGCGTTCCAAGAGACCCAGTACTTC. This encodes CSAGRLAFQETQYF.

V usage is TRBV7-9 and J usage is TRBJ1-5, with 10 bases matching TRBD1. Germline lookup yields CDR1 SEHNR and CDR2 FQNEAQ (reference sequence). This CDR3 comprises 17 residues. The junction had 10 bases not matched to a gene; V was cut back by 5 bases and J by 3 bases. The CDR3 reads CASSRHGTGVDNQPQHF. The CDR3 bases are TGTGCCAGCAGCCGACACGGGACAGGGGTGGACAATCAGCCCCAGCATTTT.

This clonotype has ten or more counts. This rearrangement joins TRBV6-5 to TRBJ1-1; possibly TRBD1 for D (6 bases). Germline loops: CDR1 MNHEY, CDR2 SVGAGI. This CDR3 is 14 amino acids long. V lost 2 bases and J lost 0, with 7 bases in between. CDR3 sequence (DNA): TGTGCCAGCAGTTACAGGGGGATGAACACTGAAGCTTTCTTT. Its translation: CASSYRGMNTEAFF.

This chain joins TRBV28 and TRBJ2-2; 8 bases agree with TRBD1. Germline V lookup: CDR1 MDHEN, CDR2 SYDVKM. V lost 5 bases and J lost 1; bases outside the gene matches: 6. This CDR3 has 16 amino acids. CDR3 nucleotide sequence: TGTGCCAGCAGTAACTCCGGGACAGGGAACACCGGGGAGCTGTTTTTT. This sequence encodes CASSNSGTGNTGELFF.

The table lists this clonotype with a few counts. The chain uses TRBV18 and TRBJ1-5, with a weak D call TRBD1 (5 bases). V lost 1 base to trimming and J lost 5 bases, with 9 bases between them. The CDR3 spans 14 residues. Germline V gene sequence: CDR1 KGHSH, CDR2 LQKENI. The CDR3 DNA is TGTGCCAGCTCACCACGGCTGGGGGATCAGCCCCAGCATTTT. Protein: CASSPRLGDQPQHF.

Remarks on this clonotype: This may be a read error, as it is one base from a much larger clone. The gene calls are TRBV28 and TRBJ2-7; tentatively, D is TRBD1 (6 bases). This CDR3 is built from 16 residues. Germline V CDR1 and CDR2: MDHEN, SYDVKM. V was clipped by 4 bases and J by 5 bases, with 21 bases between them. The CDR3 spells CASSSPLGQRSDEQYF. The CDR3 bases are TGTGCCAGCAGTTCCCCGTTAGGACAGAGAAGCGACGAGCAGTACTTC.

The CDR3 region is CAWSDEVWDSRTYEQYF. In DNA, the CDR3 is TGTGCCTGGAGCGATGAGGTGTGGGACTCGCGTACGTACGAGCAGTACTTC. V and J are TRBV30 and TRBJ2-7; TRBD2 might be the D (6 bases). Germline CDR1 reads GTSNPN; CDR2 reads SVGIG (reference sequence). This CDR3 comprises 17 residues. Trimming left V 3 bases short and J 4 bases short, with 25 bases between.

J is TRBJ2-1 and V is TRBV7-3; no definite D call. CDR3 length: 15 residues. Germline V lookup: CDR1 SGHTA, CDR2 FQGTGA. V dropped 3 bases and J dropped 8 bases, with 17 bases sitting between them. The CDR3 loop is CASSLFRSGVYEQFF. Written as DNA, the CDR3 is TGTGCCAGCAGCTTGTTTAGAAGTGGCGTCTATGAGCAGTTCTTC. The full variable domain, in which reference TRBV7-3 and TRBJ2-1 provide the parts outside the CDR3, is GAGVSQTPSNKVTEKGKYVELRCDPISGHTALYWYRQSLGQGPEFLIYFQGTGAADDSGLPNDRFFAVRPEGSVSTLKIQRTERGDSAVYLCASSLFRSGVYEQFFGPGTRLTVL.

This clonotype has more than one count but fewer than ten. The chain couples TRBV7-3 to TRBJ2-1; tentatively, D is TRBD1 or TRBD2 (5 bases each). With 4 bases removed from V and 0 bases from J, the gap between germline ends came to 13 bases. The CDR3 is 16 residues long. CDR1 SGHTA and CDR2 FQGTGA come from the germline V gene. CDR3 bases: TGTGCCAGCAGCTCCCGGGGCTTCAGCTCCTACAATGAGCAGTTCTTC. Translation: CASSSRGFSSYNEQFF. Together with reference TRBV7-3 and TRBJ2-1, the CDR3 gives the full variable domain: GAGVSQTPSNKVTEKGKYVELRCDPISGHTALYWYRQSLGQGPEFLIYFQGTGAADDSGLPNDRFFAVRPEGSVSTLKIQRTERGDSAVYLCASSSRGFSSYNEQFFGPGTRLTVL.

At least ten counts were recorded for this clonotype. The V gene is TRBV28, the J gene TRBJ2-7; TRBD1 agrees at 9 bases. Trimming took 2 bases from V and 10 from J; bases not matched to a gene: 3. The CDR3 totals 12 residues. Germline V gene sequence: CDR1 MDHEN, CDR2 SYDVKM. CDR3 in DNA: TGTGCCAGCAGTTTAATACAGGGGGCCCAGTACTTC. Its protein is CASSLIQGAQYF.

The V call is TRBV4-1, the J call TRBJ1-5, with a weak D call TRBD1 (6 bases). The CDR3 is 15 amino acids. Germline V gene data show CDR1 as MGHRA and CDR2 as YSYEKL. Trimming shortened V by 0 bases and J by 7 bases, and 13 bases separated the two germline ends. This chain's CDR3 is CASSQEGGPHQPQHF. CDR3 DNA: TGCGCCAGCAGCCAAGAGGGGGGCCCGCACCAGCCCCAGCATTTT.

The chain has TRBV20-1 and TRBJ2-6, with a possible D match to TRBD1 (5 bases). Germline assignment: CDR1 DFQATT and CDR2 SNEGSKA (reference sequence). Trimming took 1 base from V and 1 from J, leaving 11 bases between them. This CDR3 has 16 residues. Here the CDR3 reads CSARVGAGSGANVLTF. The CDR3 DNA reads TGCAGTGCTAGAGTTGGTGCAGGGTCTGGGGCCAACGTCCTGACTTTC.

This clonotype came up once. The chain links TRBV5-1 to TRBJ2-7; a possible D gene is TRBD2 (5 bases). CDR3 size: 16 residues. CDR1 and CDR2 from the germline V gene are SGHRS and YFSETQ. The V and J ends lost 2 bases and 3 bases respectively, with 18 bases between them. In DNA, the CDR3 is TGCGCCAGCAGCTTAGGACCAGCGGACCTAAACTACGAGCAGTACTTC. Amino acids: CASSLGPADLNYEQYF.

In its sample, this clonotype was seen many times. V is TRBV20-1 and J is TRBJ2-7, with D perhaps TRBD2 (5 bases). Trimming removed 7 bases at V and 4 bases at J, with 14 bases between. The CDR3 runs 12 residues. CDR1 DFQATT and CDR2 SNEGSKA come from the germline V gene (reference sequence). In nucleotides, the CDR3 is TGCAGTGAAAGAGGAGCGGATTACGAGCAGTACTTC. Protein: CSERGADYEQYF.

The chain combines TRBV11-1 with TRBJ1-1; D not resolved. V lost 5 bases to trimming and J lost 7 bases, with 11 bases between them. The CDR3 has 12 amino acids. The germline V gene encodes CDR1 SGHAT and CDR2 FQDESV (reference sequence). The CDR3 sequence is CASSTPAGEAFF. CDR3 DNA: TGTGCCAGCAGCACCCCGGCCGGTGAAGCTTTCTTT.